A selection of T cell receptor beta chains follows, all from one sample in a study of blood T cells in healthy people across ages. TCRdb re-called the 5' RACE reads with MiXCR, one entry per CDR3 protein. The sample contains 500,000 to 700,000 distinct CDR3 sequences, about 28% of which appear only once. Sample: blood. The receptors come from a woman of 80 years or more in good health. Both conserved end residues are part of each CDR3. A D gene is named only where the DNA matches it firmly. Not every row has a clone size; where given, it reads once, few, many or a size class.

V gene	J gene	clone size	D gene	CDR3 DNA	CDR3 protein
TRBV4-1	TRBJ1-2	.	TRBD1	TGCGCCAGCAGCCTAGGGACAGTTATCGGCGGTTACTATGGCTACACCTTC	CASSLGTVIGGYYGYTF
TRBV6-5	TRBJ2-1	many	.	TGTGCCAGCAGTTACCGGGGGGCCCAGACGAATGAGCAGTTCTTC	CASSYRGAQTNEQFF
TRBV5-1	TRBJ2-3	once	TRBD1	TGCGCCAGCAGCCTAGACAGGGCCGATGCGCAGTATTTT	CASSLDRADAQYF
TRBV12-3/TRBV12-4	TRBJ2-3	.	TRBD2	TGTGCCAGCAGTTTAGTGGCGGGAGGACGCACAGATACGCAGTATTTT	CASSLVAGGRTDTQYF
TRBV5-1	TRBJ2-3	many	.	TGCGCCAGCACCCTAGCCACAGGAGATACGCAGTATTTT	CASTLATGDTQYF
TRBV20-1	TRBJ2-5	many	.	TGCAGTGCTAGAGATCGGCAGGGAACGGGGACCCAGTACTTC	CSARDRQGTGTQYF
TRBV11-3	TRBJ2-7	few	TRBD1	TGTGCCAGCAGGCAAGGAACAGGGGGCAGGGACGAGCAGTACTTC	CASRQGTGGRDEQYF
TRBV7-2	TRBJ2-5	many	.	TGTGCCAGCACCCTTGAGATACAAGAGACCCAGTACTTC	CASTLEIQETQYF
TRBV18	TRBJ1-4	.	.	TGTGCCAGCTCACCAGAAGGGGTCTACGAAAAACTGTTTTTT	CASSPEGVYEKLFF
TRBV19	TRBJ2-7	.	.	TGTGCCAGTAGTACGCTCCCCGGTACCGAGCAGTACTTC	CASSTLPGTEQYF
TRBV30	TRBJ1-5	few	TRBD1	TGTGCCTGGAGCGGACAGGGGAATCAGCCCCAGCATTTT	CAWSGQGNQPQHF
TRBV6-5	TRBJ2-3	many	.	TGTGCCAGCATCAAGGTGGGAACAGATACGCAGTATTTT	CASIKVGTDTQYF
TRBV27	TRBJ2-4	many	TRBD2	TGTGCCAGCACCCCGTTAGCGGGGGGGAAAAACATTCAGTACTTC	CASTPLAGGKNIQYF
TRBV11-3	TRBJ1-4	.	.	TGTGCCAGCAGCTTAGCCGGGTTGAAGGGTGAAAAACTGTTTTTT	CASSLAGLKGEKLFF
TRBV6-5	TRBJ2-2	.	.	TGTGCCAGCATTAGTTTAGGAGGGAACACCGGGGAGCTGTTTTTT	CASISLGGNTGELFF
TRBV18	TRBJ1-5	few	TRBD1	TGTGCCAGCTCACATGACAGGGGGCCGGGTAGCAATCAGCCCCAGCATTTT	CASSHDRGPGSNQPQHF
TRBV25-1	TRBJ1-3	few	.	TGTGCCAGCAGTGTAGGGCTTACTGGAAACACCATATATTTT	CASSVGLTGNTIYF
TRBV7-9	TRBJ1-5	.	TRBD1	TGTGCCAGCAGCTTGGGACAGGGTATAGGTAGCAATCAGCCCCAGCATTTT	CASSLGQGIGSNQPQHF
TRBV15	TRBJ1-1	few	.	TGTGCCACCAGCACTCAATGGTGGGACACTGAAGCTTTCTTT	CATSTQWWDTEAFF
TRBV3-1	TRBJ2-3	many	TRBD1	TGTGCCAGCAGCCAGAGGCGACAGGGCAGAGGGACAGATACGCAGTATTTT	CASSQRRQGRGTDTQYF
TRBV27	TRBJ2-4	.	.	TGTGCCAGCAGTTGGGGTTTCGACGTGAGGACTCAGTACTTC	CASSWGFDVRTQYF
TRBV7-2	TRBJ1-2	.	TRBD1	TGTGCCAGCAGCTCGGGACAGCTTTATGGCTACACCTTC	CASSSGQLYGYTF